This passage covers 2 T cell receptor beta chains from one sample sequenced in a study of T cells in Graves' hyperthyroidism and ophthalmopathy. Amplification of TCR beta CDR3 regions was performed using RNA transcripts as template. The study used the HTBI primer set for a first-round RT-PCR of the TCR CDR3. TCRdb independently ran MiXCR on the multiplex PCR reads; one entry per CDR3 protein. Found here are 350,000 or so distinct CDR3 sequences, about 20% of them singletons; the top ten hold about 49%. Sequenced material: blood. Receptor source: a woman between 45 and 65 years old with Graves' hyperthyroidism.

As DNA, the CDR3 is TGTGCCAGCAGTCCGGCCGGGAGCAGTTGGAATGAAAAACTGTTTTTT. Protein product: CASSPAGSSWNEKLFF. This sequence joins TRBV27 and TRBJ1-4, with D unclear. CDR3 size: 16 residues. V lost 5 bases, J lost 5 bases, and 18 bases lay in between. CDR1 and CDR2 (germline): MNHEY, SMNVEV (reference sequence).

The CDR3 DNA reads as TGTGCCAGCCGACGCGGGGGAGACAATGAGCAGTTCTTC. Translating it yields CASRRGGDNEQFF. The chain links TRBV2 to TRBJ2-1; 7 bases fit TRBD2. This CDR3 spans 13 amino acids. Germline V gene lookup returns CDR1 SNHLY and CDR2 FYNNEI. V shed 8 bases and J 5 bases; nucleotides not matched to a gene: 6.